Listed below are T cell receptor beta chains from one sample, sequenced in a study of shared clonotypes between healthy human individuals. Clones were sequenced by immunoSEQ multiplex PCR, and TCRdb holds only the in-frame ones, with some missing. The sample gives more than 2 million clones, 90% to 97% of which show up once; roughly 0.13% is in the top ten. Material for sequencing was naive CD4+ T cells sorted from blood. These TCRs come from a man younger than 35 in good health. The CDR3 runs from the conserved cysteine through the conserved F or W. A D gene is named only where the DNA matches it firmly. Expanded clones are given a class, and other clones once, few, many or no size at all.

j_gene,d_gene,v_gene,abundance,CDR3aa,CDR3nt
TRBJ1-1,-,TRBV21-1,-,CASSLNQGGAFF,TGTGCCAGCAGCCTAAATCAAGGGGGGGCTTTCTTT
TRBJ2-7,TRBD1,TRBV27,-,CASSLVGGTANYEQYF,TGTGCCAGCAGTTTGGTCGGTGGGACAGCCAACTACGAGCAGTACTTC
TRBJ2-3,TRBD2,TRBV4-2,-,CASSQDSNKIAGGLGDTQYF,TGTGCCAGCAGCCAAGATTCGAACAAAATAGCGGGGGGCCTTGGAGATACGCAGTATTTT
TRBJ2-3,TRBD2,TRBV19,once,CASSPGGFTDTQYF,TGTGCCAGTAGCCCCGGGGGGTTCACAGATACGCAGTATTTT
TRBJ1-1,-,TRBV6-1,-,CASSEAPGQSTEAFF,TGTGCCAGCAGTGAAGCGCCCGGACAGAGCACTGAAGCTTTCTTT
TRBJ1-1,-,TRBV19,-,CASTLTRGAMGTEAFF,TGTGCCAGTACCTTAACGCGGGGGGCGATGGGGACTGAAGCTTTCTTT
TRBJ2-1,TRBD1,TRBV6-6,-,CASSISTGNNEQFF,TGTGCCAGCAGTATTTCGACAGGGAACAATGAGCAGTTCTTC
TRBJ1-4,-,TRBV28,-,CASEGTYGIRVNEKLFF,TGTGCCAGTGAAGGGACCTATGGTATTAGGGTTAATGAAAAACTGTTTTTT
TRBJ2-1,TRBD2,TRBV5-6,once,CASTSGGEQFF,TGTGCCAGCACTAGCGGCGGTGAGCAGTTCTTC
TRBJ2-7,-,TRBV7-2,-,CASSLNPDYEQYF,TGTGCCAGCAGCTTAAACCCCGATTACGAGCAGTACTTC
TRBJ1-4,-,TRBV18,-,CASSPRGGPAANEKLFF,TGTGCCAGCTCACCACGTGGGGGGCCGGCGGCTAATGAAAAACTGTTTTTT
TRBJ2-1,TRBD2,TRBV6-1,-,CASSSGLAGTNEQFF,TGTGCCAGCAGCTCGGGACTAGCGGGAACGAATGAGCAGTTCTTC
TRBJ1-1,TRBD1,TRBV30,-,CAWTPGQGKEATEAFF,TGTGCCTGGACCCCGGGACAGGGAAAGGAGGCCACTGAAGCTTTCTTT
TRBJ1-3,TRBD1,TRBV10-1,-,CASGTGGSGNTIYF,TGCGCCAGCGGAACAGGGGGATCTGGAAACACCATATATTTT
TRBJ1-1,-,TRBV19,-,CASIPEPPASEAFF,TGTGCCAGTATCCCAGAACCCCCCGCGTCTGAAGCTTTCTTT
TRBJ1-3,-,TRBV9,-,CASSVGVGESGNTIYF,TGTGCCAGCAGCGTAGGGGTGGGCGAATCTGGAAACACCATATATTTT
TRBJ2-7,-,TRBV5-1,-,CASSSAGGAYEQYF,TGCGCCAGCAGCTCTGCCGGAGGGGCCTACGAGCAGTACTTC
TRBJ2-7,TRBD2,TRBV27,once,CASSLQASGFYEQYF,TGTGCCAGCAGTTTGCAGGCTAGCGGGTTTTACGAGCAGTACTTC
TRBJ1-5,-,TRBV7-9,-,CASSLGQMHSNQPQHF,TGTGCCAGCAGCTTAGGGCAGATGCATAGCAATCAGCCCCAGCATTTT
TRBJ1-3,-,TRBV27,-,CASSLRSGNTIYF,TGTGCCAGCAGTCTGCGATCGGGAAACACCATATATTTT